The 25 T cell receptor beta chains presented below share a single source sample, sequenced in a study of blood T cell repertoires in COVID-19. TCRdb's copy holds only in-frame clones and misses some; the assay was immunoSEQ multiplex PCR. The repertoire holds about 210,000 clones, with 84% as singletons. Sequences were obtained from peripheral blood. These TCRs come from a woman in her forties or fifties with active or convalescent COVID-19.

The chain uses TRBV19 and TRBJ1-1, with a tentative D call TRBD1 (5 bases). The CDR3 loop spans 13 amino acids. Germline V gives CDR1 LNHDA, CDR2 SQIVND (reference sequence). V dropped 5 bases and J dropped 2 bases, with 9 bases sitting between them. CDR3 sequence (DNA): TGTGCCAGTAGTTCCGGGGGAAACACTGAAGCTTTCTTT. Its translation: CASSSGGNTEAFF.

In its sample, this clone was seen once. The chain links TRBV2 to TRBJ2-1; 8 bases line up with TRBD2. The germline gives CDR1 SNHLY, CDR2 FYNNEI. This CDR3 is 19 amino acids long. V shed 2 bases, J shed 3 bases, and the junction held 15 bases outside the gene matches. In DNA, the CDR3 is TGTGCCAGCAGTGAATCCGGGGGAACTAGCGGAACCTTCTACAATGAGCAGTTCTTC. Translated, it gives CASSESGGTSGTFYNEQFF. Filled out from reference TRBV2 and TRBJ2-1, the complete variable domain reads EPEVTQTPSHQVTQMGQEVILRCVPISNHLYFYWYRQILGQKVEFLVSFYNNEISEKSEIFDDQFSVERPDGSNFTLKIRSTKLEDSAMYFCASSESGGTSGTFYNEQFFGPGTRLTVL.

This clone was detected once. V gene TRBV11-2 combines with J gene TRBJ1-5; 7 bases match TRBD1. The CDR3 consists of 14 residues. V was pared by 0 bases and J by 7 bases, with 3 bases of the junction left unmatched. Germline CDR1 and CDR2: SGHAT and FQNNGV. CDR3 in amino acids: CASSLDRGKQPQHF. As DNA, the CDR3 is TGTGCCAGCAGCTTAGACAGGGGGAAACAGCCCCAGCATTTT.

This clone appeared once. The chain has TRBV9 and TRBJ1-6; 8 bases fit TRBD1. The germline V gene encodes CDR1 SGDLS and CDR2 YYNGEE. Losses at the gene ends were 3 bases for V and 5 bases for J; bases not matched to a gene: 7. The CDR3 sequence is 16 residues long. This chain's CDR3 is CASSGHRGTDNSPLHF. CDR3 bases: TGTGCCAGCAGCGGACACAGGGGGACAGATAATTCACCCCTCCACTTT.

The V gene is TRBV11-3, the J gene TRBJ2-2; TRBD2 might be the D (6 bases). The CDR3 has 16 amino acids. The germline V gene has CDR1 SGHNT and CDR2 YENEEA. Trimming stripped 0 bases from V and 5 bases from J, with 13 bases between. The chain's CDR3 is CASSLEGGTGTGELFF. In DNA form, the CDR3 reads TGTGCCAGCAGCTTAGAGGGAGGTACGGGTACCGGGGAGCTGTTTTTT.

The genes are TRBV29-1 and TRBJ2-7; D remains ambiguous. Looked up from germline, CDR1 is SQVTM and CDR2 is ANQGSEA. Trimming removed 3 bases from V and 4 bases from J, with 7 bases in between. The CDR3 consists of 11 residues. The CDR3 bases are TGCAGCGTTGACACAAGATACGAGCAGTACTTC. Its protein is CSVDTRYEQYF.

This rearrangement joins TRBV3-1 (or the pseudogene TRBV3-2) to TRBJ1-5; D unclear. The CDR3 has 14 amino acids. Germline values: CDR1 LGHDT, CDR2 YNNKEL (reference sequence). Between the trimmed V and J ends, which lost 5 bases and 4 bases, there was a span of 12 bases. The CDR3 nucleotides read TGTGCCAGCAGCATGTGGAGGGAGAATCAGCCCCAGCATTTT. Amino acid sequence: CASSMWRENQPQHF.

The table lists this clone with a count of one. The rearrangement joins TRBV7-9 to TRBJ1-1; weak D call: TRBD1 (6 bases). From germline, CDR1 is SEHNR and CDR2 FQNEAQ (reference sequence). V was trimmed by 1 base and J by 1 base, leaving 13 bases between them. The CDR3 has 16 residues. The CDR3 DNA is TGTGCCAGCAGCTTAGGATGGCTGGGGGCGAACACTGAAGCTTTCTTT. This gives the protein CASSLGWLGANTEAFF.

A remark on this clone: Other DNA sequences of this sample code for an identical CDR3. The chain couples TRBV15 to TRBJ1-2, with D tentatively TRBD1 (5 bases). The CDR3 contains 15 residues. Per the germline V gene, CDR1 is LNHNV and CDR2 is YYDKDF (reference sequence). V lost 0 bases, J lost 4 bases, and 12 bases lay in between. The CDR3 DNA reads as TGTGCCACCAGCAGAGATACCCAGGGCTCCTATGGCTACACCTTC. This sequence encodes CATSRDTQGSYGYTF.

This clone was seen a single time. This chain joins TRBV7-6 and TRBJ2-5; 7 bases are shared with TRBD1. The CDR3 consists of 16 residues. With V trimmed by 2 bases and J by 5 bases, 11 bases remained unmatched. Germline CDR1 is SGHVS and CDR2 is FNYEAQ. CDR3: CASSLSAGTVRETQYF. In nucleotides, the CDR3 is TGTGCCAGCAGCTTATCGGCCGGGACAGTAAGGGAGACCCAGTACTTC. Full variable domain (rest looked up from reference TRBV7-6 and TRBJ2-5): GAGVSQSPRYKVTKRGQDVALRCDPISGHVSLYWYRQALGQGPEFLTYFNYEAQQDKSGLPNDRFSAERPEGSISTLTIQRTEQRDSAMYRCASSLSAGTVRETQYFGPGTRLLVL.

This chain links TRBV28 with TRBJ2-7, with D perhaps matching TRBD1 (6 bases). Trimming cost V 5 bases and J 2 bases, with 22 bases left between them. CDR1 and CDR2 (germline): MDHEN, SYDVKM. The CDR3 runs to 17 residues. CDR3 sequence reads: CASSAIVRTDPPYEQYF. The CDR3 DNA reads TGTGCCAGCAGTGCCATCGTACGGACAGACCCACCCTACGAGCAGTACTTC. Full variable domain (outside the CDR3, taken from reference TRBV28 and TRBJ2-7): DVKVTQSSRYLVKRTGEKVFLECVQDMDHENMFWYRQDPGLGLRLIYFSYDVKMKEKGDIPEGYSVSREKKERFSLILESASTNQTSMYLCASSAIVRTDPPYEQYFGPGTRLTVT.

The chain has TRBV3-1 (or the pseudogene TRBV3-2) and TRBJ1-2; tentative D call: TRBD1 (6 bases). Trimming shortened V by 3 bases and J by 3 bases, and 17 bases separated the two germline ends. This CDR3 contains 16 residues. Germline loops: CDR1 LGHDT, CDR2 YNNKEL (reference sequence). CDR3 nucleotides: TGTGCCAGCAGCCATGCGAACAGGGAGGGGGACTATGGCTACACCTTC. This translates into CASSHANREGDYGYTF.

This rearrangement joins TRBV10-1 to TRBJ2-1; 8 bases line up with TRBD2. From germline, CDR1 is WNHNN and CDR2 SYGVQD (reference sequence). CDR3 length: 16 amino acids. J was trimmed by 7 bases and V by 0 bases; bases with no gene match: 8. The CDR3 DNA sequence: TGCGCCAGCAGTGAGTCGAGGAGTGCTAGCGGGAATGAGCAGTTCTTC. It codes for CASSESRSASGNEQFF.

The CDR3 DNA is TGTGCCAGCAGGCTCGGCGGGGATGAGCAGTTCTTC. As protein: CASRLGGDEQFF. The genes are TRBV2 and TRBJ2-1; D possibly corresponds to TRBD2 (6 bases). The V and J ends lost 6 bases and 8 bases respectively, with 11 bases between them. This CDR3 has 12 amino acids. Per the germline V gene, CDR1 is SNHLY and CDR2 is FYNNEI.

The genes are TRBV6-4 and TRBJ2-7, with 7 bases aligning to TRBD1. Germline CDR1 MRHNA, CDR2 SNTAGT. The CDR3 loop spans 16 amino acids. The V and J ends lost 7 bases and 0 bases, in that order; junction bases with no gene match: 12. In DNA, the CDR3 is TGTGCCAGCATCAGCGAGGGGGCCGAAAGCTCCTACGAGCAGTACGTC. Translated: CASISEGAESSYEQYV.

The chain recombines TRBV5-1 with TRBJ1-2; D not certain. Trimming left V 4 bases short and J 2 bases short, with 24 bases between. CDR1 is SGHRS and CDR2 is YFSETQ in the germline V gene. This CDR3 region has 18 residues. Here the CDR3 DNA reads TGCGCCAGCAGCCCCCGCCCCGGGTGGAAGAGCACCAACTATGGCTACACCTTC. Amino acid sequence: CASSPRPGWKSTNYGYTF.

V usage is TRBV28 and J usage is TRBJ1-1, with D perhaps matching TRBD1 (6 bases). Trimming stripped 2 bases from V and 7 bases from J, with 11 bases between. The CDR3 has 13 amino acids. Germline V CDR1 and CDR2: MDHEN, SYDVKM. This CDR3 reads CASSLRTDLEAFF. For the CDR3, the DNA is TGTGCCAGCAGTTTACGGACAGACCTTGAAGCTTTCTTT.

The J gene is TRBJ1-4, the V gene TRBV30; 7 bases are a match to TRBD1. With V trimmed by 4 bases and J by 7 bases, 12 bases remained unmatched. The CDR3 length is 15 residues. The germline V gene encodes CDR1 GTSNPN and CDR2 SVGIG (reference sequence). DNA for the CDR3: TGTGCCTGGAATCAGAACAGGGGTGCGGGTGAAAAACTGTTTTTT. Its protein product is CAWNQNRGAGEKLFF.

In this sample, this clone turned up a few times. In nucleotides, the CDR3 is TGTGCCAGCAAAGAGGGATACTATGGCTACACCTTC. Translation: CASKEGYYGYTF. The chain combines TRBV11-2 with TRBJ1-2; no clear D. The CDR3 covers 12 residues. The V and J ends lost 7 bases and 3 bases respectively, with 9 bases between them. CDR1 and CDR2 (germline): SGHAT, FQNNGV.

The chain uses TRBV2 and TRBJ2-7, with 12 bases that match TRBD1. With V trimmed by 6 bases and J by 2 bases, 5 bases remained unmatched. Germline-derived CDR1 and CDR2 are SNHLY and FYNNEI. This CDR3 has 15 amino acids. Here the CDR3 reads CASRRGTGGAYEQYF. Written as DNA, the CDR3 is TGTGCCAGCAGAAGGGGGACAGGGGGCGCCTACGAGCAGTACTTC.

Worth noting for this clone: The same CDR3 can be traced to other DNA sequences in this sample. This chain uses TRBV30 with TRBJ2-7; no clear D. This CDR3 region has 11 residues. V was trimmed by 3 bases and J by 3 bases, leaving 6 bases between them. Germline CDR1 reads GTSNPN; CDR2 reads SVGIG (reference sequence). CDR3 sequence reads: CAWSDFYEQYF. The CDR3 DNA follows: TGTGCCTGGAGCGACTTCTACGAGCAGTACTTC.

A few counts support this clone. The chain uses TRBV11-2 and TRBJ1-5; no clear D gene. Trimming removed 4 bases at V and 5 bases at J, with 9 bases between. From germline, CDR1 is SGHAT and CDR2 FQNNGV. This CDR3 region has 13 residues. The CDR3 DNA sequence: TGTGCCAGCAGCTCACAACGTCATCAGCCCCAGCATTTT. Its translation is CASSSQRHQPQHF.

The chain combines TRBV27 with TRBJ1-2; a possible D gene is TRBD1 (6 bases). The germline gives CDR1 MNHEY, CDR2 SMNVEV (reference sequence). The CDR3 consists of 13 residues. The germline V and J ends were trimmed by 10 bases and 4 bases, with 16 bases remaining between them. CDR3 nucleotide sequence: TGTGCCACCGCAGTTGGGGGCGGCTATGGCTACACCTTC. Protein product: CATAVGGGYGYTF.

This clone was seen only a few times. The chain carries TRBV13 and TRBJ2-5, with a weak D call TRBD1 (6 bases). This CDR3 comprises 16 residues. Trimming took 3 bases from V and 0 from J, leaving 14 bases between them. Germline V gives CDR1 PRHDT, CDR2 FYEKMQ (reference sequence). The CDR3 protein is CASSFGDTGNQETQYF. CDR3 DNA sequence: TGTGCCAGCAGCTTCGGGGACACAGGTAACCAAGAGACCCAGTACTTC. The full variable domain, with the rest looked up from reference TRBV13 and TRBJ2-5, is AAGVIQSPRHLIKEKRETATLKCYPIPRHDTVYWYQQGPGQDPQFLISFYEKMQSDKGSIPDRFSAQQFSDYHSELNMSSLELGDSALYFCASSFGDTGNQETQYFGPGTRLLVL.

This chain joins TRBV24-1 and TRBJ2-1; 7 bases line up with TRBD2. The V gene's germline CDR1 is KGHDR and CDR2 SFDVKD. The CDR3 is made up of 15 amino acids. The V gene end was trimmed by 7 bases and the J gene end by 8 bases; junction bases not matched to a gene: 13. The CDR3 sequence is CATSPLADPGDEQFF. In DNA, the CDR3 is TGTGCCACCAGCCCCCTAGCGGACCCGGGGGATGAGCAGTTCTTC.